The next 22 T cell receptor beta chains were all read from a single sample in a study of cytomegalovirus exposure and HLA in healthy donors. The PCR ran on 60 Vbeta and 13 Jbeta primers. TCRdb's copy holds only in-frame clones and misses some; the assay was immunoSEQ multiplex PCR. The table shows around 78,000 clones, with around 85% occurring only once. The source material was PBMCs. The receptor source for this set is a woman in her forties or fifties in good health and CMV-seronegative.

The chain employs TRBV14 and TRBJ2-5; 10 bases are a match to TRBD2. The CDR3 has 16 amino acids. J was trimmed by 5 bases and V by 1 base; bases with no gene match: 7. Germline V gene data show CDR1 as SGHDN and CDR2 as FVKESK. The CDR3 spells CASSQVSLAGVETQYF. The CDR3 region has the DNA TGTGCCAGCAGCCAAGTCTCCCTAGCGGGAGTGGAGACCCAGTACTTC.

V gene TRBV27 combines with J gene TRBJ2-7, with TRBD2 matching over 7 bases. V was pared by 4 bases and J by 0 bases, with 6 bases of the junction left unmatched. The CDR3 contains 15 residues. CDR1 is MNHEY, CDR2 SMNVEV, per germline (reference sequence). CDR3 region: CASSSLASGSYEQYF. The DNA of the CDR3 is TGTGCCAGCAGTTCACTAGCGTCTGGCTCCTACGAGCAGTACTTC.

A single count supports this clone. J is TRBJ2-3 and V is TRBV5-1, with 8 bases matching TRBD2. Trimming took 6 bases from V and 1 from J; bases not matched to a gene: 1. The CDR3 totals 13 residues. The germline V gene encodes CDR1 SGHRS and CDR2 YFSETQ. This CDR3 reads CASNGGGTDTQYF. The CDR3 nucleotides are TGCGCCAGCAACGGGGGGGGCACAGATACGCAGTATTTT.

The rearrangement links TRBV6-5 to TRBJ1-5; tentatively, D is TRBD1 (6 bases). Per the germline V gene, CDR1 is MNHEY and CDR2 is SVGAGI. The V end lost 6 bases, the J end lost 2 bases, and 11 bases lay between the germline ends. This CDR3 has 14 amino acids. The DNA for the CDR3 is TGTGCCAGCAGAACAGGGACGGGCAATCAGCCCCAGCATTTT. This sequence encodes CASRTGTGNQPQHF.

This clone came up once. The rearrangement links TRBV2 to TRBJ2-1, with 12 nucleotides matching TRBD2. This CDR3 is built from 16 residues. The V gene end was trimmed by 5 bases and the J gene end by 4 bases; junction bases not matched to a gene: 6. Germline values: CDR1 SNHLY, CDR2 FYNNEI. CDR3 in DNA: TGTGCCAGCAGTTCACTAGCGGGAGGTTTTTACAATGAGCAGTTCTTC. Translated, it gives CASSSLAGGFYNEQFF.

This clone was detected once. This chain uses TRBV16 with TRBJ2-1; TRBD2 matches 10 bases. CDR3 length: 18 amino acids. V was pared by 4 bases and J by 8 bases, with 17 bases of the junction left unmatched. Germline CDR1 KGHSY, CDR2 FQNENV. The CDR3 nucleotides read TGTGCCAGCAGCCCTAAGGATTGGAGGGTAGCGGGAGGTGATGAGCAGTTCTTC. Translation gives CASSPKDWRVAGGDEQFF.

The V gene is TRBV5-1, the J gene TRBJ1-2; D is unclear. The V gene's germline CDR1 is SGHRS and CDR2 YFSETQ. There are 14 residues in the CDR3. V lost 0 bases and J 4 bases, leaving 10 bases between the germline ends. The CDR3: CASSLASEGYGYTF. The CDR3 coding sequence is TGCGCCAGCAGCTTGGCATCTGAGGGCTATGGCTACACCTTC.

The chain uses TRBV10-1 and TRBJ2-5, with D perhaps matching TRBD2 (6 bases). V was clipped by 5 bases and J by 5 bases, with 9 bases between them. The CDR3 runs to 12 residues. Germline loops: CDR1 WNHNN, CDR2 SYGVQD (reference sequence). CDR3 in DNA: TGCGCCAGCAGTTCCGGGACTGAGACCCAGTACTTC. Residues: CASSSGTETQYF.

This chain connects TRBV11-2 to TRBJ2-5; 7 nucleotides line up with TRBD1. In germline, CDR1 is SGHAT, CDR2 FQNNGV. Trimming took 5 bases from V and 4 from J; bases not matched to a gene: 13. CDR3 length: 16 residues. The CDR3 here is CASSRRGPDRAETQYF. CDR3 in DNA: TGTGCCAGCAGCCGTAGGGGCCCAGACAGGGCAGAGACCCAGTACTTC.

V and J are TRBV30 and TRBJ1-2, with D possibly being TRBD1 (5 bases). With 3 bases removed from V and 4 bases from J, the gap between germline ends came to 15 bases. Germline V gives CDR1 GTSNPN, CDR2 SVGIG (reference sequence). The CDR3 runs to 14 residues. This CDR3 reads CAWSAGPDLYGYTF. Written as DNA, the CDR3 is TGTGCCTGGAGCGCGGGGCCGGACCTCTATGGCTACACCTTC.

The sample holds one count of this clone. This chain links TRBV6-5 with TRBJ1-5; 7 positions agree with TRBD1. V gave up 4 bases and J gave up 6 bases; unmatched junction bases: 3. The CDR3 length is 13 residues. The V gene's germline CDR1 is MNHEY and CDR2 SVGAGI. CDR3 coding DNA: TGTGCCAGCAGTTTCGACAGGGTTCAGCCCCAGCATTTT. This gives the protein CASSFDRVQPQHF.

J is TRBJ2-5 and V is TRBV6-1, with TRBD2 matching over 11 bases. Trimming took 4 bases from V and 5 from J; bases not matched to a gene: 9. The V gene's germline CDR1 is MNHNS and CDR2 SASEGT. This CDR3 region has 16 residues. The DNA of the CDR3 is TGTGCCAGCAGTGGCCGCCTAGCGGGAGGTCTTGAGACCCAGTACTTC. Amino acid sequence: CASSGRLAGGLETQYF.

The chain links TRBV5-5 to TRBJ2-7; maybe TRBD2 (6 bases). This CDR3 has 12 residues. The V and J ends lost 3 bases and 6 bases respectively, with 10 bases between them. Germline CDR1 and CDR2: SGHKS and YYEKEE (reference sequence). CDR3 nucleotide sequence: TGTGCCAGCAGCTCGACAGCGGGCGAGCAGTACTTC. Its protein is CASSSTAGEQYF.

This clone was seen more than once but under ten times. The J gene is TRBJ2-7, the V gene TRBV5-6; D perhaps matches TRBD1 (6 bases). CDR3 length equals 16 residues. Between the trimmed V and J ends, which lost 5 bases and 4 bases, there was a span of 22 bases. From germline, CDR1 is SGHDT and CDR2 YYEEEE. The CDR3 here is CASSVISPGVGYEQYV. DNA of the CDR3: TGTGCCAGCAGTGTCATCTCCCCAGGGGTCGGTTACGAGCAGTACGTC.

V is TRBV30 and J is TRBJ2-1, with TRBD2 matching over 9 bases. V lost 0 bases to trimming and J lost 7 bases; unmatched junction nucleotides: 7. Germline loops: CDR1 GTSNPN, CDR2 SVGIG (reference sequence). The CDR3 runs to 15 residues. The CDR3 nucleotides are TGTGCCTGGAGTGTACGCGGGGGGGTATGGAATGAGCAGTTCTTC. This gives the protein CAWSVRGGVWNEQFF.

The chain couples TRBV5-1 to TRBJ2-2; 8 positions match TRBD1. The germline gives CDR1 SGHRS, CDR2 YFSETQ. The CDR3 has 16 amino acids. The V and J ends lost 4 bases and 0 bases, in that order; junction bases with no gene match: 5. CDR3 sequence reads: CASSLWDRSNTGELFF. CDR3 bases: TGCGCCAGCAGCCTTTGGGACAGGTCGAACACCGGGGAGCTGTTTTTT.

The chain combines TRBV19 with TRBJ2-7; 11 bases align to TRBD2. The CDR3 length is 15 residues. Trimming removed 5 bases from V and 6 bases from J; junction bases left unmatched: 9. Germline values: CDR1 LNHDA, CDR2 SQIVND (reference sequence). The CDR3 nucleotides read TGTGCCAGTAGTCCCCGATCTAGCGGGAGGCTCGAGCAGTACTTC. This encodes CASSPRSSGRLEQYF.

The V gene is TRBV28, the J gene TRBJ1-5, with D maybe TRBD1 (5 bases). Trimming took 1 base from V and 7 from J, leaving 11 bases between them. CDR3 length: 14 residues. Germline loops: CDR1 MDHEN, CDR2 SYDVKM. CDR3 bases: TGTGCCAGCAGTTTATCCGACAGTTGGCAGCCCCAGCATTTT. Translated: CASSLSDSWQPQHF.

The V gene is TRBV6-5, the J gene TRBJ1-2, with 7 bases lining up with TRBD1. CDR3 length: 14 amino acids. Germline loops: CDR1 MNHEY, CDR2 SVGAGI. V lost 0 bases to trimming and J lost 8 bases; unmatched junction nucleotides: 6. CDR3 protein: CASSYSKGGGGYTF. CDR3 DNA: TGTGCCAGCAGTTACTCGAAAGGGGGCGGGGGCTACACCTTC.

This chain connects TRBV27 to TRBJ2-5; a possible D gene is TRBD1 (5 bases). In germline, CDR1 is MNHEY, CDR2 SMNVEV (reference sequence). The ends were cut back, 5 bases at V and 2 bases at J, with 21 bases in the middle. The CDR3 totals 17 residues. The CDR3 DNA sequence: TGTGCCAGCAGTCCAGGGCTCGCGACAGCCCTACAAGAGACCCAGTACTTC. This encodes CASSPGLATALQETQYF.

The chain has TRBV7-2 and TRBJ2-6, with D possibly matching TRBD2 (5 bases). The CDR3 runs 16 residues. From germline, CDR1 is SGHTA and CDR2 FQGNSA. The V and J ends lost 1 base and 0 bases respectively, with 7 bases between them. Written as DNA, the CDR3 is TGTGCCAGCAGCTTAGTGAGGGTCTCTGGGGCCAACGTCCTGACTTTC. The encoded protein is CASSLVRVSGANVLTF.

The chain links TRBV7-9 to TRBJ1-1; 7 bases are shared with TRBD1. This CDR3 contains 15 residues. Germline V CDR1 and CDR2: SEHNR, FQNEAQ (reference sequence). V lost 6 bases to trimming and J lost 0 bases; unmatched junction nucleotides: 7. CDR3 bases: TGTGCCAGCAGTAGACAGGGACCAATGAACACTGAAGCTTTCTTT. Its protein is CASSRQGPMNTEAFF.